The 15 T cell receptor beta chains given below trace back to one sample, sequenced in a study. TCRdb re-called the 5' RACE reads with MiXCR, one entry per CDR3 protein. Among around 57,000 distinct CDR3 sequences listed, 25% to 30% were seen once. Sequencing used tumor-infiltrating memory CD4+ T cells sorted from the breast tumor. Subset specified: memory CD4+ T cells, CD4+CD45RO+CD25-. These receptors all come from a female donor with breast cancer.

In its sample, this clonotype was seen a few times. The chain combines TRBV25-1 with TRBJ2-1; 11 positions agree with TRBD2. The CDR3 runs to 15 residues. Germline V lookup: CDR1 MGHDK, CDR2 SYGVNS. With V trimmed by 6 bases and J by 8 bases, 9 bases remained unmatched. In DNA form, the CDR3 reads TGTGCCAGCAGCGATTTAGCGGGAGGGCCGGATGAGCAGTTCTTC. Translation gives CASSDLAGGPDEQFF.

The chain links TRBV7-9 to TRBJ2-7; D may be TRBD2 (6 bases). Trimming cost V 7 bases and J 4 bases, with 23 bases left between them. In germline, CDR1 is SEHNR, CDR2 FQNEAQ (reference sequence). CDR3 length: 16 residues. The CDR3 spells CASTSVGSGSSYEQYF. In DNA, the CDR3 is TGTGCCAGCACCTCGGTAGGATCCGGGAGCTCATACGAGCAGTACTTC.

The rearrangement links TRBV7-3 to TRBJ1-2; TRBD1 might be the D (6 bases). Trimming left V 5 bases short and J 7 bases short, with 20 bases between. This CDR3 is 15 amino acids long. Germline V gene data show CDR1 as SGHTA and CDR2 as FQGTGA. The chain's CDR3 is CASSPGGGNGGGYTF. CDR3 coding DNA: TGTGCCAGCAGCCCGGGGGGCGGAAACGGTGGTGGCTACACCTTC.

This clonotype was found a few times. The junction and the germline gene differ at one end; a read error may be behind it. V and J are TRBV7-2 and TRBJ1-2; 7 positions agree with TRBD1. Germline assignment: CDR1 SGHTA and CDR2 FQGNSA. This CDR3 is built from 12 residues. CDR3 coding DNA: TGTGCCAGCAGCTTATCTTACCGGGACAGTATCTTC. It is translated as CASSLSYRDSIF.

This clonotype was observed a few times. V and J are TRBV12-3 or TRBV12-4 and TRBJ1-2; D may be TRBD1 (5 bases). This CDR3 region has 12 residues. The V end lost 5 bases, the J end lost 4 bases, and 8 bases lay between the germline ends. The CDR3 coding sequence is TGTGCCAGCAGTGACAGAGGCTATGGCTACACCTTC. This encodes CASSDRGYGYTF.

This clonotype was counted a few times. The chain combines TRBV12-3 or TRBV12-4 with TRBJ1-1, with TRBD1 matching over 8 bases. The V gene end was trimmed by 5 bases and the J gene end by 4 bases; junction bases not matched to a gene: 12. The CDR3 spans 16 residues. CDR3 in DNA: TGTGCCAGCAGTCAAGGACAGGGTAGAGGCGTCACTGAAGCTTTCTTT. Its protein is CASSQGQGRGVTEAFF.

The chain employs TRBV18 and TRBJ2-7; perhaps D is TRBD1 or TRBD2 (5 bases each). V lost 4 bases to trimming and J lost 7 bases, with 17 bases between them. CDR3 length equals 14 residues. Germline V gene sequence: CDR1 KGHSH, CDR2 LQKENI. The CDR3 sequence: CASSRGDGRLEQYF. The CDR3 DNA reads as TGTGCCAGCTCACGAGGGGACGGACGCCTGGAGCAGTACTTC.

The CDR3 region has the DNA TGTGCCAGCAGTTACGATAAGGGATGGGAGCAGTACTTC. As protein: CASSYDKGWEQYF. This chain connects TRBV6-2 or TRBV6-3 to TRBJ2-7; D is uncertain. Between the trimmed V and J ends, which lost 2 bases and 7 bases, there was a span of 12 bases. From germline, CDR1 is MNHEY and CDR2 SVGEGT. The CDR3 length is 13 residues.

This clonotype was observed a handful of times. CDR3 region: CASSSSLGELFF. Written as DNA, the CDR3 is TGTGCCAGCAGCTCCTCTCTGGGGGAGCTGTTTTTT. The chain has TRBV28 and TRBJ2-2; no clear D. Deletions cut 6 bases from V and 8 bases from J, with 10 bases between. The CDR3 spans 12 residues. Germline-derived CDR1 and CDR2 are MDHEN and SYDVKM.

Concerning this clonotype itself: A much larger clone is a single base away; this may be a read error. The chain has TRBV7-8 and TRBJ1-2; TRBD1 agrees at 10 bases. After removal of 5 bases from V and 10 bases from J, the junction contained 16 bases not matched to a gene. CDR1 and CDR2 (germline): SGHVS, FQNEAQ. This CDR3 region has 16 residues. The CDR3, as DNA: TGTGCCAGCAGCCCAGCCGTGGGACAGGGGTTCGATGACTACACCTTC. It yields the protein CASSPAVGQGFDDYTF.

V is TRBV6-5 and J is TRBJ2-7; D might be TRBD1 (6 bases). The CDR3 totals 15 residues. Germline CDR1 and CDR2: MNHEY and SVGAGI. The V end lost 6 bases, the J end lost 2 bases, and 17 bases lay between the germline ends. The CDR3 is CASRPASGAAYEQYF. The CDR3 coding sequence is TGTGCCAGCAGGCCTGCCTCAGGGGCCGCCTACGAGCAGTACTTC.

This chain links TRBV7-6 with TRBJ2-3; TRBD1 matches 10 bases. Losses at the gene ends were 2 bases for V and 6 bases for J; bases not matched to a gene: 5. The germline gives CDR1 SGHVS, CDR2 FNYEAQ. CDR3 length: 15 residues. For the CDR3, the DNA is TGTGCCAGCAGCTTACCCAGGACAGGGGGGGATACGCAGTATTTT. It encodes CASSLPRTGGDTQYF.

This chain connects TRBV6-5 to TRBJ2-6, with D possibly TRBD2 on 6 matching bases. The germline V gene has CDR1 MNHEY and CDR2 SVGAGI. Between the trimmed V and J ends, which lost 4 bases and 4 bases, there was a span of 8 bases. The CDR3 is 14 amino acids. The CDR3 nucleotides read TGTGCCAGCAGTTTGGCGGGAGGGGCCAACGTCCTGACTTTC. It yields the protein CASSLAGGANVLTF.

This clonotype came up a few times. The chain has TRBV7-8 and TRBJ2-7, with D perhaps matching TRBD2 (5 bases). The CDR3 length is 14 residues. V was cut by 1 base and J by 2 bases, with 9 bases left in between. Looked up from germline, CDR1 is SGHVS and CDR2 is FQNEAQ. CDR3 nucleotides: TGTGCCAGCAGCTTAGAACCGGGGACCTACGAGCAGTACTTC. It codes for CASSLEPGTYEQYF. The complete variable domain, with remaining parts taken from reference TRBV7-8 and TRBJ2-7, reads GAGVSQSPRYKVAKRGQDVALRCDPISGHVSLFWYQQALGQGPEFLTYFQNEAQLDKSGLPSDRFFAERPEGSVSTLKIQRTQQEDSAVYLCASSLEPGTYEQYFGPGTRLTVT.

This clonotype was seen only a few times. The chain carries TRBV20-1 and TRBJ2-5; D is unresolved. Germline values: CDR1 DFQATT, CDR2 SNEGSKA (reference sequence). Trimming pared 3 bases from V and 5 bases from J, leaving 10 bases between. The CDR3 consists of 12 residues. In DNA, the CDR3 is TGCAGTGCTAGCCAGAGTGGTGAGACCCAGTACTTC. Its protein is CSASQSGETQYF.